Below, 5 T cell receptor beta chains from the same sample are listed, as sequenced in a study of shared clonotypes between healthy human individuals. Repertoires were generated with immunoSEQ multiplex PCR, while TCRdb's copy carries only in-frame clones and drops some. The sample yields around 1.9 million clones, more than 85% seen once. CD45RO-negative CD8 cells positively selected for CCR7 made up the naive population, which excluded terminally differentiated effector memory CD45RA+ cells. The sequenced sample consisted of naive CD8+ T cells from PBMCs. The origin of the receptors is a man between 18 and 35 years old in good health. Some clones in this sample may be carry-over from other donors' samples.

The chain employs TRBV4-3 and TRBJ1-2; TRBD1 is a possible D gene (6 bases). The CDR3 is 17 amino acids. Deletions cut 0 bases from V and 4 bases from J, with 18 bases between. The germline V gene has CDR1 LGHNA and CDR2 YSLEER. In nucleotides, the CDR3 is TGCGCCAGCAGCCAAGATCTTCGACAGGTCCCCGCCTATGGCTACACCTTC. This encodes CASSQDLRQVPAYGYTF.

This chain connects TRBV9 to TRBJ1-4; 7 bases match TRBD1. This CDR3 has 13 residues. The V and J ends lost 2 bases and 8 bases, in that order; junction bases with no gene match: 3. Germline CDR1 SGDLS, CDR2 YYNGEE. CDR3 bases: TGTGCCAGCAGCGTCGGGACAGCGGAAAAACTGTTTTTT. This codes for CASSVGTAEKLFF.

The chain couples TRBV7-9 to TRBJ2-5; 7 bases agree with TRBD2. V trimming: 0 bases; J trimming: 4 bases; junction bases outside the gene matches: 5. This CDR3 is 15 amino acids long. Germline CDR1 and CDR2: SEHNR and FQNEAQ (reference sequence). CDR3 sequence reads: CASSLAAGVGETQYF. In DNA form, the CDR3 reads TGTGCCAGCAGCTTAGCCGCGGGGGTCGGAGAGACCCAGTACTTC.

The chain has TRBV21-1 and TRBJ2-7; TRBD2 is the table's D call, not checked against the DNA. TRBV21-1 is assigned pseudogene status. This CDR3 comprises 23 residues. The CDR3 region has the DNA TGTGCCAGCCCCCCAACCGGGACTAGCGGGAGGAGTTCCCTGGGCGCCAGCTCCTACGAGCAGTACTTC. Protein sequence: CASPPTGTSGRSSLGASSYEQYF.

This clone occurred once. The J gene is TRBJ2-7, the V gene TRBV5-6, with D possibly TRBD2 on 7 matching bases. Germline V CDR1 and CDR2: SGHDT, YYEEEE. V was pared by 2 bases and J by 3 bases, with 15 bases between. This CDR3 region has 15 residues. The CDR3 nucleotides are TGTGCCAGCAGCTTTAGGGGGGGTCTGATCTACGAGCAGTACTTC. This codes for CASSFRGGLIYEQYF.